The clone carrying this T cell receptor (beta chain) was recorded a few times. Its antigen is not identified. The sample belongs to a study of CD8+ T cells in alopecia areata. Study-level results: Across lesional scalp, and particularly alopecia totalis/universalis, clonality surpassed that of normal scalp. Sequences from scalp samples also cover resident alphabeta T cells of normal skin.

Described treatment: oral pan-JAK inhibitor, 5-10 mg twice daily. Following extraction, RNA underwent reverse transcription to cDNA, which served as the sequencing template. Some clones are missing from TCRdb's copy, which holds only in-frame ones; the method was immunoSEQ multiplex PCR. In the table there are around 270,000 clones, roughly 50% of which are singletons. This sample comprised CD4+ T cells sorted from blood, obtained at week 24, from a patient treated with tofacitinib. The clonotype originates from a human donor with alopecia areata.

In nucleotides, the CDR3 is TGTGCCAGCAGCCAGACAAATTATCGTTCACCCCTCCACTTT. Translating gives CASSQTNYRSPLHF. The chain combines TRBV11-2 with TRBJ1-6; D unresolved. Trimming took 5 bases from V and 9 from J, leaving 14 bases between them. Germline CDR1 SGHAT, CDR2 FQNNGV. There are 14 residues in the CDR3.